This entry lists 23 T cell receptor beta chains sequenced from one sample in a study of OX40 agonist ivuxolimab in advanced cancers. Sequenced by immunoSEQ multiplex PCR; TCRdb stores in-frame clones only, minus some. The sample lists 45,000 or so clones; under 95% were seen once. The sample was CD4+ or CD8+ T cells sorted from blood, taken in a trial of the OX40 agonist ivuxolimab. Receptors were obtained from an adult with an advanced solid tumor such as melanoma, head and neck, liver or kidney cancer.

The J gene is TRBJ2-3, the V gene TRBV28; 15 bases agree with TRBD2. The CDR3 totals 18 residues. The germline V gene encodes CDR1 MDHEN and CDR2 SYDVKM. V lost 3 bases to trimming and J lost 0 bases; unmatched junction nucleotides: 4. CDR3 DNA sequence: TGTGCCAGCAGTTTCGGGACTAGCGGGGGGATGAGCACAGATACGCAGTATTTT. Protein: CASSFGTSGGMSTDTQYF.

V gene TRBV19 combines with J gene TRBJ2-7, with D tentatively TRBD1 or TRBD2 (5 bases each). This CDR3 has 14 residues. Germline V gene data show CDR1 as LNHDA and CDR2 as SQIVND (reference sequence). The V and J ends lost 9 bases and 3 bases respectively, with 18 bases between them. The CDR3 is CASQRTYGNYEQYF. Here the CDR3 DNA reads TGTGCCAGCCAAAGGACATACGGGAACTACGAGCAGTACTTC.

The chain employs TRBV11-2 and TRBJ1-2; 7 bases are a match to TRBD1. CDR3 length: 13 residues. The germline gives CDR1 SGHAT, CDR2 FQNNGV. V shed 5 bases and J 5 bases; nucleotides not matched to a gene: 5. CDR3 nucleotides: TGTGCCAGCAGCGCGGACAGGTCTTATGGCTACACCTTC. Encoded protein: CASSADRSYGYTF.

The J gene is TRBJ2-7, the V gene TRBV28; D is undetermined. This CDR3 region has 14 residues. Looked up from germline, CDR1 is MDHEN and CDR2 is SYDVKM. Trimming cost V 0 bases and J 5 bases, with 11 bases left between them. This CDR3 is CASSLWAPQNEQYF. CDR3 coding DNA: TGTGCCAGCAGTTTATGGGCCCCCCAGAACGAGCAGTACTTC.

The J gene is TRBJ2-5, the V gene TRBV9; D is possibly TRBD1 (6 bases). The germline V and J ends were trimmed by 4 bases and 2 bases, with 15 bases remaining between them. The CDR3 extends over 15 amino acids. Germline-derived CDR1 and CDR2 are SGDLS and YYNGEE. The CDR3 loop is CASSPPRGPQETQYF. In nucleotides, the CDR3 is TGTGCCAGCAGCCCACCCAGGGGTCCACAAGAGACCCAGTACTTC.

This sequence joins TRBV13 and TRBJ1-6; the D gene is possibly TRBD1 (6 bases). The CDR3 covers 17 residues. The germline CDR1 and CDR2 sequences are PRHDT and FYEKMQ (reference sequence). With 0 bases removed from V and 5 bases from J, the gap between germline ends came to 14 bases. CDR3 region: CASSLGVGRGNNSPLHF. CDR3 DNA sequence: TGTGCCAGCAGCTTAGGAGTGGGCAGGGGAAATAATTCACCCCTCCACTTT.

This chain uses TRBV6-4 with TRBJ2-1; TRBD2 matches at 9 bases. V shed 4 bases and J 3 bases; nucleotides not matched to a gene: 4. Looked up from germline, CDR1 is MRHNA and CDR2 is SNTAGT. CDR3 length: 15 residues. The CDR3, as DNA: TGTGCCAGCAGTGTCTTAGCGGGGGACTACAATGAGCAGTTCTTC. Amino acids: CASSVLAGDYNEQFF.

The rearrangement joins TRBV7-6 to TRBJ2-2, with no clear D. The CDR3 runs to 14 residues. Germline CDR1 reads SGHVS; CDR2 reads FNYEAQ. Trimming took off 1 base at V and 5 bases at J, with 8 bases between the two ends. The CDR3 sequence is CASSLGVGTGELFF. The CDR3 region has the DNA TGTGCCAGCAGCTTAGGGGTTGGGACCGGGGAGCTGTTTTTT.

V usage is TRBV28 and J usage is TRBJ1-4; D unclear. Germline V gene sequence: CDR1 MDHEN, CDR2 SYDVKM. V was cut by 7 bases and J by 5 bases, with 14 bases left in between. This CDR3 region has 14 residues. CDR3: CASIARYHNEKLFF. The CDR3, as DNA: TGTGCCAGCATCGCAAGGTATCACAATGAAAAACTGTTTTTT.

DNA of the CDR3: TGTGCCAGCAGTTCTCTCGGGTGGGAGCCTTTCTCCTACAATGAGCAGTTCTTC. Protein: CASSSLGWEPFSYNEQFF. This chain links TRBV28 with TRBJ2-1; D possibly corresponds to TRBD2 (5 bases). The CDR3 extends over 18 amino acids. Germline CDR1 is MDHEN and CDR2 is SYDVKM. V was clipped by 4 bases and J by 0 bases, with 19 bases between them. Full variable domain (remainder filled in from reference TRBV28 and TRBJ2-1): DVKVTQSSRYLVKRTGEKVFLECVQDMDHENMFWYRQDPGLGLRLIYFSYDVKMKEKGDIPEGYSVSREKKERFSLILESASTNQTSMYLCASSSLGWEPFSYNEQFFGPGTRLTVL.

This clone was seen more than once but under ten times. The chain employs TRBV21-1 and TRBJ1-1. TRBV21-1 is described as a pseudogene. The CDR3 is 15 residues long. The CDR3 sequence: CASVDLGRGNTEAFF. Here the CDR3 DNA reads TGTGCCAGCGTGGACCTCGGACGAGGAAACACTGAAGCTTTCTTT.

This chain joins TRBV27 and TRBJ2-5; 8 nucleotides align to TRBD1. Germline-derived CDR1 and CDR2 are MNHEY and SMNVEV (reference sequence). With 3 bases clipped from V and 5 bases from J, the junction kept 2 bases outside the gene matches. The CDR3 length is 13 residues. This CDR3 is CASSFQGAETQYF. CDR3 bases: TGTGCCAGCAGTTTCCAGGGGGCTGAGACCCAGTACTTC.

The chain combines TRBV28 with TRBJ1-5, with 7 positions matching TRBD1. The CDR3 runs to 15 residues. Trimming cost V 6 bases and J 6 bases; bases outside gene matches: 11. Looked up from germline, CDR1 is MDHEN and CDR2 is SYDVKM. The CDR3 spells CASRPFTGAGQPQHF. The CDR3 region has the DNA TGTGCCAGCAGACCCTTCACAGGGGCGGGTCAGCCCCAGCATTTT. Complete variable domain (other parts from reference TRBV28 and TRBJ1-5): DVKVTQSSRYLVKRTGEKVFLECVQDMDHENMFWYRQDPGLGLRLIYFSYDVKMKEKGDIPEGYSVSREKKERFSLILESASTNQTSMYLCASRPFTGAGQPQHFGDGTRLSIL.

The chain has TRBV29-1 and TRBJ2-2; TRBD1 matches 7 bases. V lost 7 bases to trimming and J lost 8 bases; unmatched junction nucleotides: 4. The germline CDR1 and CDR2 sequences are SQVTM and ANQGSEA. The CDR3 extends over 11 amino acids. The CDR3 bases are TGCAGCGCCCGGGACAGTGGGGAGCTGTTTTTT. Translation: CSARDSGELFF.

The rearrangement uses TRBV15 and TRBJ2-3; 9 positions agree with TRBD1. The CDR3 totals 16 residues. J lost 1 base, V lost 5 bases, and 7 bases had no gene match. The germline V gene encodes CDR1 LNHNV and CDR2 YYDKDF (reference sequence). This CDR3 reads CATSGSTGGGTDTQYF. CDR3 bases: TGTGCCACCAGCGGGTCTACAGGGGGCGGCACAGATACGCAGTATTTT.

V gene TRBV5-6 combines with J gene TRBJ2-7; D gene unclear. The ends were cut back, 4 bases at V and 5 bases at J, with 7 bases in the middle. The germline gives CDR1 SGHDT, CDR2 YYEEEE. The length of the CDR3 is 11 residues. CDR3 residues: CASSLDDEQYF. The CDR3 DNA reads TGTGCCAGCAGCCTGGACGACGAGCAGTACTTC.

The chain is built from TRBV6-7 and TRBJ2-3; tentatively, D is TRBD1 (7 bases). TRBV6-7 is an ORF; its function is uncertain. The CDR3 totals 17 residues. Trimming shortened V by 0 bases and J by 2 bases, and 15 bases separated the two germline ends. The CDR3 sequence: CASSYSIRRGHTDTQYF. CDR3 DNA: TGTGCCAGCAGTTACTCGATACGGAGGGGGCACACAGATACGCAGTATTTT.

Turning to this clone: One base separates it from a far larger clone, so it is likely a read error. The same CDR3 arises from other DNA sequences in this sample as well. This chain connects TRBV5-6 to TRBJ2-7; TRBD2 aligns across 14 bases. This CDR3 region has 15 residues. Germline assignment: CDR1 SGHDT and CDR2 YYEEEE. CDR3 in amino acids: CASRLGLAGAGEQYF. CDR3 nucleotide sequence: TGTGCCAGCAGGTTGGGACTAGCGGGGGCGGGGGAGCAGTACTTC.

CDR3 in amino acids: CASSRTGVETQYF. The DNA for the CDR3 is TGTGCCAGCAGTAGGACAGGGGTAGAGACCCAGTACTTC. The chain employs TRBV6-4 and TRBJ2-5; TRBD1 matches 9 bases. This CDR3 contains 13 residues. The trim removed 5 bases at V and 4 bases at J, leaving 2 bases unmatched. Germline values: CDR1 MRHNA, CDR2 SNTAGT.

This chain's CDR3 is CASSSRTSGSWTGELFF. The CDR3 nucleotides are TGTGCCAGCAGCTCACGTACTAGCGGGAGTTGGACCGGGGAGCTGTTTTTT. This chain uses TRBV7-9 with TRBJ2-2; 11 bases map to TRBD2. The V segment lost 4 bases and the J segment 5 bases; nucleotides outside the gene matches: 9. This CDR3 region has 17 residues. CDR1 is SEHNR, CDR2 FQNEAQ, per germline (reference sequence).

The chain employs TRBV28 and TRBJ1-1; 7 bases are shared with TRBD1. This CDR3 spans 15 amino acids. V gave up 3 bases and J gave up 10 bases; unmatched junction bases: 14. In germline, CDR1 is MDHEN, CDR2 SYDVKM. The CDR3 region has the DNA TGTGCCAGCAGTTTTGAGGAGGGGGCGCCGCGTGGAGCTTTCTTT. It yields the protein CASSFEEGAPRGAFF.

The chain links TRBV9 to TRBJ2-7, with TRBD2 identical over 8 bases. CDR1 and CDR2 (germline): SGDLS, YYNGEE. The CDR3 sequence is 15 residues long. V lost 0 bases to trimming and J lost 1 base; unmatched junction nucleotides: 3. This CDR3 reads CASSVAAGGSYEQYF. CDR3 DNA: TGTGCCAGCAGCGTAGCTGCGGGGGGATCCTACGAGCAGTACTTC. Combining the CDR3 with reference TRBV9 and TRBJ2-7 gives the whole variable domain DSGVTQTPKHLITATGQRVTLRCSPRSGDLSVYWYQQSLDQGLQFLIQYYNGEERAKGNILERFSAQQFPDLHSELNLSSLELGDSALYFCASSVAAGGSYEQYFGPGTRLTVT.

This chain uses TRBV6-1 with TRBJ2-7; no reliable D call. Trimming removed 5 bases at V and 3 bases at J, with 8 bases between. This CDR3 comprises 12 residues. The V gene's germline CDR1 is MNHNS and CDR2 SASEGT. CDR3 protein: CASSPSDYEQYF. In nucleotides, the CDR3 is TGTGCCAGCAGTCCCTCGGACTACGAGCAGTACTTC.